This section outlines one T cell receptor beta chain sequence together with its context. Its matching antigen is unknown. This specimen belongs to a study of T cell repertoires in cytomegalovirus infection. Study background: Carrying CMV and the relevant HLA type showed in public TCR beta signatures. General study findings and limits: Clonotype analysis showed dominance of the ex vivo response by HLA-C-restricted CMV-specific TCR beta clonotypes.

Each CDR3 protein is one row after TCRdb ran MiXCR on the reads. The top ten hold more than 20% of the sample, which has approximately 550,000 distinct CDR3 sequences, 16% seen once. The CDR3 spans 13 residues. V was shortened by 5 bases and J by 8 bases, with 12 bases between the two germline ends. CDR1 is SEHNR, CDR2 FQNEAQ, per germline (reference sequence). The chain combines TRBV7-9 with TRBJ2-2; the D gene is possibly TRBD2 (6 bases). The receptor was derived from a human donor in good health (CMV status not recorded). Some clones in this sample may be carry-over from other donors' samples. The sequenced sample consisted of CD8+ T cells from PBMCs. CDR3: CASSAAGSGELFF. The CDR3 nucleotides are TGTGCCAGCAGCGCGGCGGGGAGTGGGGAGCTGTTTTTT.